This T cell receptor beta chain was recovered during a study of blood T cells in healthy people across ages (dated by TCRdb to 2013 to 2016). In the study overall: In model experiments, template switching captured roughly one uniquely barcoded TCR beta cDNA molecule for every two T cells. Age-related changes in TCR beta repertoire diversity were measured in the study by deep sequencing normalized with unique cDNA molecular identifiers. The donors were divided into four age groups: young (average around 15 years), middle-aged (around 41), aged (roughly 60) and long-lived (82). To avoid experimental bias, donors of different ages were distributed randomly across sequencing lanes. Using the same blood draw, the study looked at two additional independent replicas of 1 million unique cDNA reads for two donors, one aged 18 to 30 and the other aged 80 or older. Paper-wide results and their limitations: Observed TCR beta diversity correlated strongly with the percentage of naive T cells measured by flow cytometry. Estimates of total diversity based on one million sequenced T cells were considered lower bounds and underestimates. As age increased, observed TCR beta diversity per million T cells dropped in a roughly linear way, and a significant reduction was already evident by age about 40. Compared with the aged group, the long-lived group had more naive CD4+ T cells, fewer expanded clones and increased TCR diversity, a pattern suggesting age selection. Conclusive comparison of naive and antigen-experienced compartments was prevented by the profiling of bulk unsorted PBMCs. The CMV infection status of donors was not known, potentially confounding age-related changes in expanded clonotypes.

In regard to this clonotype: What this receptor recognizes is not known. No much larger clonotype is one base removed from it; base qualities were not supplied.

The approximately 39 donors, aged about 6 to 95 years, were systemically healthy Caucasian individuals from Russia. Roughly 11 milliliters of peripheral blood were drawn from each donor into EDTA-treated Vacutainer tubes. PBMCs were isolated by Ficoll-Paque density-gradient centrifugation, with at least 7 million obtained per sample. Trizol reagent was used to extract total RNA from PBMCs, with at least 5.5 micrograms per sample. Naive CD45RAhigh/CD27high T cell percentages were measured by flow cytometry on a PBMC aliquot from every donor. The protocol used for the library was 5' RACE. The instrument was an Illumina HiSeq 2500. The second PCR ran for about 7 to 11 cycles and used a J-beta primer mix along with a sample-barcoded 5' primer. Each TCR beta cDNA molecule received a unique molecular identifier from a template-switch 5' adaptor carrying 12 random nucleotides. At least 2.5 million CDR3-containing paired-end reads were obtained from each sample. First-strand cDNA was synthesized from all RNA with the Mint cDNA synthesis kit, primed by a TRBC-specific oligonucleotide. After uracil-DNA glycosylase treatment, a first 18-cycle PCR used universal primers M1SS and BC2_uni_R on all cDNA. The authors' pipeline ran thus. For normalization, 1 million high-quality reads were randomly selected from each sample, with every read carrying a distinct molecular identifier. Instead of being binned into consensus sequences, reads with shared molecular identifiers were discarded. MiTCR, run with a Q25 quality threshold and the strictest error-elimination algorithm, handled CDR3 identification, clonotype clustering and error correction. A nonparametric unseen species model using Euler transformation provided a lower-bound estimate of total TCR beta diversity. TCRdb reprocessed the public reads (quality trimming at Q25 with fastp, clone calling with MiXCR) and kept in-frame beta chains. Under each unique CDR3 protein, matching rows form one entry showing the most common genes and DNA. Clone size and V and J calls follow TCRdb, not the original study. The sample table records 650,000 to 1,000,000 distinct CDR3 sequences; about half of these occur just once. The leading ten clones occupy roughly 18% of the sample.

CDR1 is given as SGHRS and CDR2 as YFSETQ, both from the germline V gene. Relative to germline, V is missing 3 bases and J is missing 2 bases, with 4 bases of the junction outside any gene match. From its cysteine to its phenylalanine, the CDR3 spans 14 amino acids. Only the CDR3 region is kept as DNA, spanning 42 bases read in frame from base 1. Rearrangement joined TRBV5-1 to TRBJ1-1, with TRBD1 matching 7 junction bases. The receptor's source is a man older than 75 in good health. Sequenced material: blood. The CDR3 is CASSWDSRNTEAFF. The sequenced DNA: TGCGCCAGCAGCTGGGACAGCCGTAACACTGAAGCTTTCTTT.